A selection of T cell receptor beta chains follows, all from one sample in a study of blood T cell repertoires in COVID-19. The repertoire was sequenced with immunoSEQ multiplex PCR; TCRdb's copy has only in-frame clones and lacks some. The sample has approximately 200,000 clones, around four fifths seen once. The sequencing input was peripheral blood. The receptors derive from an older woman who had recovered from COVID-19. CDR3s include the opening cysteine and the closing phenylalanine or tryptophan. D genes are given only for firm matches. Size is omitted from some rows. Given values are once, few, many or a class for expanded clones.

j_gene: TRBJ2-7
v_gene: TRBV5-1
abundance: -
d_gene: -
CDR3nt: TGCGCCAGCAGCTTGGGGCAGGTTTACGAGCAGTACTTC
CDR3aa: CASSLGQVYEQYF

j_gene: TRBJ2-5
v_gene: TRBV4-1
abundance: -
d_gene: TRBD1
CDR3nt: TGCGCCAGCAGCCAACAAACAGGGGTAGAGACCCAGTACTTC
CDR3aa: CASSQQTGVETQYF

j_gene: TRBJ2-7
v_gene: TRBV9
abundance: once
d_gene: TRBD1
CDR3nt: TGTGCCAGCAGCCCGATAGACAGGGTCCGAACCTACGAGCAGTACTTC
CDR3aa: CASSPIDRVRTYEQYF

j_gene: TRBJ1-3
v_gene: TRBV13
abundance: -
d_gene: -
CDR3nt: TGTGCCAGCAGCACAGTCCCCTCTGGAAACACCATATATTTT
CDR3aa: CASSTVPSGNTIYF

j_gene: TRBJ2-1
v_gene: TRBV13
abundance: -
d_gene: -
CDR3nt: TGTGCCAGCAGCTTCGGGGTCCCTAGCTCCTACAATGAGCAGTTCTTC
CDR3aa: CASSFGVPSSYNEQFF

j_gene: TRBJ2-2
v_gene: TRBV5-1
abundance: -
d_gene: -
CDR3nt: TGCGCCAGTAACAGGGATGGGCGCACCGGGGAGCTGTTTTTT
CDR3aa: CASNRDGRTGELFF

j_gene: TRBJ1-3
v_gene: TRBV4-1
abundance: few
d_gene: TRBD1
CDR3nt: TGCGCCAGCAGCCGACGAGTGGACAGGGGAGCTGGAAACACCATATATTTT
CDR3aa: CASSRRVDRGAGNTIYF

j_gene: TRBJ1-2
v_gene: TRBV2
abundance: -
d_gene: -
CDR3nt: TGTGCCAGCAGTCCCACATCGGGGGTTGGGGGAGGAGGCTACACCTTC
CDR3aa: CASSPTSGVGGGGYTF

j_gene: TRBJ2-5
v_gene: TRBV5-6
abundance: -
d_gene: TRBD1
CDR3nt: TGTGCCAGCAGCTTGCGAGCAGGGGGCTCGGAGACCCAGTACTTC
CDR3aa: CASSLRAGGSETQYF

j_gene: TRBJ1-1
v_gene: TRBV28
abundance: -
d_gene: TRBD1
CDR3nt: TGTGCCAGCAGAAGCTACATGGGACAGTCGTTAATGAACACTGAAGCTTTCTTT
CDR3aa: CASRSYMGQSLMNTEAFF

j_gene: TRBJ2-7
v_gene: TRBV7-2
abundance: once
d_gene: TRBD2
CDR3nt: TGTGCCAGCAGCTTAAACGCACTAGCGGGGGAGGACGAGCAGTACTTC
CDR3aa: CASSLNALAGEDEQYF

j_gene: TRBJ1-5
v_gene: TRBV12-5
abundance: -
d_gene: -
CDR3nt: TGTGCTAGTGGTTTGGCAGTAGGGGGGGGCAATCAGCCCCAGCATTTT
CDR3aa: CASGLAVGGGNQPQHF

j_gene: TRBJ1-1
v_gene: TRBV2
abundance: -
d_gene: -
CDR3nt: TGTGCCAGCAGCCACGACAGAATGAACACTGAAGCTTTCTTT
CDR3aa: CASSHDRMNTEAFF

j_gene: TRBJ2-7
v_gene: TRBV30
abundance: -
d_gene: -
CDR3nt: TGTGCCTGGAGTGGTACCTACGAGCAGTACTTC
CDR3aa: CAWSGTYEQYF

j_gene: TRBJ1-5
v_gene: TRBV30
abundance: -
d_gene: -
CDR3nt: TGTGCCTGGGCCCACCGGGGGGCGGGTGGCTATCAGCCCCAGCATTTT
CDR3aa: CAWAHRGAGGYQPQHF

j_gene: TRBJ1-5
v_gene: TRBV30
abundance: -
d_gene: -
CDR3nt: TGTGCCTGGGAATCCGAGGGTCTACCCCAGCATTTT
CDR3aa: CAWESEGLPQHF

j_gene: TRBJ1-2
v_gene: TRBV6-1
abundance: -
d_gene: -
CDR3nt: TGTGCCAGCAGTGAAAGAGTGCGAGCTAACTATGGCTACACCTTC
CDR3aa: CASSERVRANYGYTF

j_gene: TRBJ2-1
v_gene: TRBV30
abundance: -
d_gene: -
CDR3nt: TGTGCCTGGAATACACCGCTTCCGCGGGGTTTTTTTGATGAGCAGTTCTTC
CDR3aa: CAWNTPLPRGFFDEQFF

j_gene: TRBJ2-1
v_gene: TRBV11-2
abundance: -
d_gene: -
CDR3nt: TGTGCCAGCGGGGGCCCGCTAGTGGGGGCTAACAATGAGCAGTTCTTC
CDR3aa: CASGGPLVGANNEQFF

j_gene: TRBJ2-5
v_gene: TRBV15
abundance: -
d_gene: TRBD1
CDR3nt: TGTGCCACCAGCTGGGGACAGCTACAAGAGACCCAGTACTTC
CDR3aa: CATSWGQLQETQYF

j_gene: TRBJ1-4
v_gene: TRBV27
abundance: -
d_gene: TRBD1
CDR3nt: TGTGCCAGCAGCGACAGGGGTGACGAAAAACTGTTTTTT
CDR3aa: CASSDRGDEKLFF

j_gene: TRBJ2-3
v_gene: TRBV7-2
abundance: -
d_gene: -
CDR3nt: TGTGCCAGCAGCTTAGAGGGGGGGGCGGTCACAGATACGCAGTATTTT
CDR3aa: CASSLEGGAVTDTQYF

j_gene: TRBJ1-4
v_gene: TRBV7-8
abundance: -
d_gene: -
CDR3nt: TGTGCCAGCAGCCCCAGACACCCGCTCCAGGAAAAACTGTTTTTT
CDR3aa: CASSPRHPLQEKLFF